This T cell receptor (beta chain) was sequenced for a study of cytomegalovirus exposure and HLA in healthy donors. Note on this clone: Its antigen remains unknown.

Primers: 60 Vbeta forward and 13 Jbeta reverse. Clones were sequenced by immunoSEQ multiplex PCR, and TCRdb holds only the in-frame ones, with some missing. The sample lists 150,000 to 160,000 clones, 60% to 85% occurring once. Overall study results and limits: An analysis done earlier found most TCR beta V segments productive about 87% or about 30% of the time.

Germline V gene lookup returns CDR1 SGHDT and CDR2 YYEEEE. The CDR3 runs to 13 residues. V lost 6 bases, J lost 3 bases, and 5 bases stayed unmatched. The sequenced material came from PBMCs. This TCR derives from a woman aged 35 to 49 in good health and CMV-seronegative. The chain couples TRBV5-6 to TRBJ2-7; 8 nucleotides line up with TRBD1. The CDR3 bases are TGTGCCAGCACCACGGACAGGGTCTACGAGCAGTACTTC. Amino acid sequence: CASTTDRVYEQYF.